This T cell receptor (beta chain) was captured in a study of T-cell memory formation after mild COVID-19. Points from the study as a whole: The second-wave clones peaking on day 37 were not confirmed as SARS-CoV-2-specific.

MiXCR was run by TCRdb on the 5' RACE reads, yielding one entry per CDR3 protein. The sample lists approximately 250,000 distinct CDR3 sequences, around 15% occurring once. The CDR3 contains 14 residues. Trimming took 7 bases from V and 4 from J; bases not matched to a gene: 7. This clonotype was counted many times. The antigen is unknown. Sequences were obtained from PBMCs or a T cell subset sorted from them (not recorded which). The receptor's source is a man younger than 35 who had mild COVID-19 (a few samples of this study predate the infection). Cell type and time point are not known. The chain combines TRBV12-3 or TRBV12-4 with TRBJ2-5; 9 bases align to TRBD2. The CDR3 DNA sequence: TGTGCCAGCATTCTAGCGGGAACGGCAGAGACCCAGTACTTC. Protein product: CASILAGTAETQYF.